This T cell receptor beta chain was identified in a study of OX40 agonist ivuxolimab in advanced cancers. Whole-study context: Enrolled patients in dose escalation had cancers that were hepatocellular carcinoma, melanoma, renal cell or head and neck cancer.

The method was immunoSEQ multiplex PCR; TCRdb's version includes in-frame clones alone and lacks a portion of them. The table lists 45,000 or so clones, 84% of them singletons, with 2% to 3% in the top ten. This clone was found a few times. Its antigen remains unidentified. Points from the study as a whole: The average count of expanded clones was higher among CD8+ T cells than among CD4+. Which antigen the expanded peripheral T cells recognized is unknown.

This receptor was obtained from an adult with an advanced solid tumor such as melanoma, head and neck, liver or kidney cancer. Source: CD4+ or CD8+ T cells sorted from blood, taken in a trial of the OX40 agonist ivuxolimab.

DNA of the CDR3: TGCGCCAGCAGCTGGAAGACCGGGGGGGCGGATACGCAGTATTTT. Translation: CASSWKTGGADTQYF. The chain combines TRBV5-1 with TRBJ2-3, with TRBD2 identical over 8 bases. Losses at the gene ends were 3 bases for V and 6 bases for J; bases not matched to a gene: 9. This CDR3 is built from 15 residues. CDR1 is SGHRS and CDR2 is YFSETQ in the germline V gene.